This is a list of T cell receptor beta chains from one sample in a study of cytomegalovirus exposure and HLA in healthy donors. Measured with immunoSEQ multiplex PCR; TCRdb has only the in-frame clones, and not every one. This table has 250,000 or so clones, nearly 95% appearing once. Specimen: PBMCs. The receptors were gathered from a girl aged 2 to 9 in good health and CMV-seronegative. The CDR3 runs from the conserved cysteine through the conserved F or W. The D gene is left open where the match is weak. Rows may omit the clone size; those that give it use once, few, many or a size class.

V gene	D gene	clone size	J gene	CDR3 protein	CDR3 DNA
TRBV7-6	TRBD1	-	TRBJ2-2	CASSATTGAGELFF	TGTGCCAGCAGCGCAACAACAGGGGCCGGGGAGCTGTTTTTT
TRBV6-6	-	-	TRBJ2-7	CASSYGSSGEQYF	TGTGCCAGCAGTTACGGAAGCTCGGGAGAGCAGTACTTC
TRBV2	-	-	TRBJ2-7	CASIYGGYEQYF	TGTGCCAGCATTTACGGGGGCTACGAGCAGTACTTC
TRBV29-1	TRBD2	once	TRBJ2-3	CSCPGGSTDTQYF	TGCAGCTGCCCGGGGGGTAGCACAGATACGCAGTATTTT
TRBV30	TRBD1	-	TRBJ1-6	CAWSGGQGDSPLHF	TGTGCCTGGAGTGGGGGACAGGGGGATTCACCCCTCCACTTT
TRBV25-1	-	few	TRBJ1-3	CASSEFLGPTDTIYF	TGTGCCAGCAGTGAATTCCTGGGGCCAACGGACACCATATATTTT
TRBV29-1	-	-	TRBJ1-1	CSVRGTEAFF	TGCAGCGTCCGGGGTACTGAAGCTTTCTTT
TRBV19	TRBD2	-	TRBJ2-7	CASSASGGSYEQYF	TGTGCCAGTAGTGCATCGGGGGGTTCCTACGAGCAGTACTTC
TRBV5-1	-	-	TRBJ1-2	CASSPGVGDDGYTF	TGCGCCAGCAGCCCCGGGGTGGGTGACGATGGCTACACCTTC
TRBV28	-	-	TRBJ1-6	CASSLARHYNSPLHF	TGTGCCAGCAGTTTAGCCAGGCACTATAATTCACCCCTCCACTTT
TRBV19	-	once	TRBJ1-3	CASSGDSGNTIYF	TGTGCCAGTAGTGGAGACTCTGGAAACACCATATATTTT
TRBV19	-	-	TRBJ1-5	CASTQGGQPQHF	TGTGCCAGTACGCAGGGCGGTCAGCCCCAGCATTTT
TRBV7-6	TRBD2	-	TRBJ2-2	CASRGLADTGELFF	TGTGCCAGCAGGGGACTAGCGGATACCGGGGAGCTGTTTTTT
TRBV30	TRBD1	-	TRBJ1-5	CAWSRQGLFNQPQHF	TGTGCCTGGAGTCGACAGGGACTTTTCAATCAGCCCCAGCATTTT
TRBV30	-	-	TRBJ1-4	CAWSEGNRKLFF	TGTGCCTGGAGTGAGGGGAACCGAAAACTGTTTTTT
TRBV28	TRBD1	-	TRBJ2-7	CASRPGQGPHEQYF	TGTGCCAGCAGACCGGGACAGGGGCCCCACGAGCAGTACTTC
TRBV7-9	TRBD2	-	TRBJ2-1	CASSGLGTSGSRRDNEQFF	TGTGCCAGCAGCGGACTCGGGACTAGCGGGAGTAGGAGGGACAATGAGCAGTTCTTC
TRBV15	TRBD1	-	TRBJ2-5	CATSTRDRGQETQYF	TGTGCCACCAGCACCCGGGACAGGGGGCAGGAGACCCAGTACTTC
TRBV4-1	TRBD1	-	TRBJ1-4	CASSHSTGTVNEKLFF	TGCGCCAGCAGCCATTCTACCGGGACAGTCAATGAAAAACTGTTTTTT
TRBV4-1	TRBD2	-	TRBJ2-5	CASSQPSSGVYQETQYF	TGCGCCAGCAGCCAACCATCTAGCGGAGTGTACCAAGAGACCCAGTACTTC
TRBV27	TRBD1	once	TRBJ1-6	CASSRWTGFSSYNSPLHF	TGTGCCAGCAGCCGGTGGACAGGGTTTAGCTCCTATAATTCACCCCTCCACTTT